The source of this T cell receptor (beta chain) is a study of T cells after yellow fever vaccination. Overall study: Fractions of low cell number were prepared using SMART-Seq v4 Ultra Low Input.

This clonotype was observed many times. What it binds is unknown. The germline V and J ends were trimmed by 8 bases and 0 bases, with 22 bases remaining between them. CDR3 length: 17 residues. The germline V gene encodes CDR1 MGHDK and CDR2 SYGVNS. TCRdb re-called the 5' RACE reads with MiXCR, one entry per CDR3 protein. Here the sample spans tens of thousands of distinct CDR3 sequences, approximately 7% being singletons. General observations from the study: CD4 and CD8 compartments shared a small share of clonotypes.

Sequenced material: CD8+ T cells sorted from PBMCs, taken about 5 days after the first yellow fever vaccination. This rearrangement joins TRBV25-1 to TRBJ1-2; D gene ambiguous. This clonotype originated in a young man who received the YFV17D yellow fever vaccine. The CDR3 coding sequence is TGTGCCAGCTTGACCGAGCGATCCGAGAGAGCTAACTATGGCTACACCTTC. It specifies CASLTERSERANYGYTF.